The 3 T cell receptor beta chains listed next were all sequenced from one sample in a study of T cells in Graves' hyperthyroidism and ophthalmopathy. Amplification of TCR beta CDR3 regions was performed using RNA transcripts as template. When the TCR CDR3 underwent first-round RT-PCR, the HTBI primer set was used. TCRdb reprocessed the multiplex PCR reads with MiXCR, giving one entry per CDR3 protein. This table has a few hundred thousand distinct CDR3 sequences, roughly 20% appearing once. Sample: blood. These receptors all come from a man aged 18-30 years with Graves' hyperthyroidism.

This clonotype was observed many times. This chain joins TRBV28 and TRBJ2-7, with TRBD2 matching over 9 bases. The CDR3 sequence is 14 residues long. V was pared by 11 bases and J by 6 bases, with 14 bases of the junction left unmatched. Germline CDR1 and CDR2: MDHEN and SYDVKM. For the CDR3, the DNA is TGTGCCTTAGCAAGCGGGGGGCCCCCCTTCGAGCAGTACTTC. It specifies CALASGGPPFEQYF.

The table lists this clonotype with a few counts. This chain joins TRBV5-1 and TRBJ2-7; 7 nucleotides agree with TRBD1. V was pared by 1 base and J by 5 bases, with 9 bases of the junction left unmatched. The CDR3 covers 15 residues. CDR1 and CDR2 (germline): SGHRS, YFSETQ. The CDR3: CASSLTGTAGHEQYF. DNA of the CDR3: TGCGCCAGCAGCTTGACCGGGACAGCCGGCCACGAGCAGTACTTC.

In this sample, this clonotype turned up many times. This chain connects TRBV28 to TRBJ1-2, with a weak D call TRBD1 (5 bases). Trimming pared 7 bases from V and 2 bases from J, leaving 11 bases between. This CDR3 has 13 amino acids. Per the germline V gene, CDR1 is MDHEN and CDR2 is SYDVKM. This CDR3 is CASTATVNYGYTF. The CDR3 DNA is TGTGCCAGCACCGCGACAGTGAACTATGGCTACACCTTC.